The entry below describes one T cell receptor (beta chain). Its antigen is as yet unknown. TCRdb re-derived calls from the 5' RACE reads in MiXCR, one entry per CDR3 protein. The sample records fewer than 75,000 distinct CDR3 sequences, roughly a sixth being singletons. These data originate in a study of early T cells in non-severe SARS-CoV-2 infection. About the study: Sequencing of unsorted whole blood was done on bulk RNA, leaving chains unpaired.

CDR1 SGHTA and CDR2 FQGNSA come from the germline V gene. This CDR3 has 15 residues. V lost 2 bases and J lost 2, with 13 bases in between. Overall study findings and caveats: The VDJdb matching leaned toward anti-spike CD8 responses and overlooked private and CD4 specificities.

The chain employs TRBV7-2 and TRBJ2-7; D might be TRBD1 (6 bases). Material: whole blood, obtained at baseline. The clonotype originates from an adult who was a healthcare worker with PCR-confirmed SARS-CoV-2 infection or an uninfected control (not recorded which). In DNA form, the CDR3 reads TGTGCCAGCAGCTTAACACAGGGATACACCTACGAGCAGTACTTC. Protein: CASSLTQGYTYEQYF.